This entry lists 27 T cell receptor beta chains sequenced from one sample in a study of T cells in Graves' hyperthyroidism and ophthalmopathy. It was RNA transcripts that yielded the amplified TCR beta CDR3 regions. A first-round RT-PCR of the TCR CDR3 used the HTBI primer set. TCRdb reanalysed the multiplex PCR reads using MiXCR and keeps one entry per CDR3 protein. The sample holds around 580,000 distinct CDR3 sequences, 46% seen once. The sequenced material came from peripheral blood or thyroid tissue (not recorded which). These TCRs come from a woman between 18 and 29 years old with Graves' hyperthyroidism.

This clonotype showed up many times. This sequence joins TRBV7-9 and TRBJ1-3; D is perhaps TRBD1 (6 bases). The CDR3 has 17 residues. CDR1 and CDR2 from the germline V gene are SEHNR and FQNEAQ (reference sequence). The ends were cut back, 2 bases at V and 3 bases at J, with 17 bases in the middle. CDR3 sequence reads: CASSLKGRTADGNTIYF. For the CDR3, the DNA is TGTGCCAGCAGCTTAAAAGGCCGGACAGCGGATGGAAACACCATATATTTT.

A few counts support this clonotype. The J gene is TRBJ2-7, the V gene TRBV6-1; TRBD1 matches 8 bases. Trimming at V came to 5 bases and at J to 6 bases, leaving 6 bases not matched to a gene. Germline V CDR1 and CDR2: MNHNS, SASEGT. The CDR3 is made up of 13 amino acids. CDR3 region: CASSRDRSLEQYF. In nucleotides, the CDR3 is TGTGCCAGCAGTCGGGACAGGTCCCTCGAGCAGTACTTC.

This clonotype turned up a few times. The J gene is TRBJ1-3, the V gene TRBV14; D perhaps matches TRBD1 (6 bases). Germline CDR1 is SGHDN and CDR2 is FVKESK. This CDR3 contains 16 residues. Trimming left V 2 bases short and J 0 bases short, with 11 bases between. The CDR3 region is CASSQKRQASGNTIYF. In DNA, the CDR3 is TGTGCCAGCAGCCAAAAGCGACAGGCCTCTGGAAACACCATATATTTT.

The sample holds many counts of this clonotype. J is TRBJ1-5 and V is TRBV12-3 or TRBV12-4, with a possible D match to TRBD1 (5 bases). V was pared by 3 bases and J by 7 bases, with 16 bases between. The CDR3 covers 15 residues. The CDR3 loop reads CASSFSRGMNQPQHF. CDR3 nucleotides: TGTGCCAGCAGTTTTTCGCGGGGGATGAACCAGCCCCAGCATTTT.

The V call is TRBV20-1, the J call TRBJ1-4; the D is unclear. V dropped 6 bases and J dropped 7 bases, with 12 bases sitting between them. Looked up from germline, CDR1 is DFQATT and CDR2 is SNEGSKA (reference sequence). CDR3 length: 12 residues. The DNA of the CDR3 is TGCAGTGCCTTAAGAGGGAGTGAAAAACTGTTTTTT. It translates to CSALRGSEKLFF.

This clonotype was recorded at least ten times. The gene calls are TRBV2 and TRBJ1-6; 7 bases match TRBD1. Per germline, CDR1 SNHLY and CDR2 FYNNEI. The CDR3 consists of 16 residues. After removal of 2 bases from V and 3 bases from J, the junction contained 4 bases not matched to a gene. CDR3 in amino acids: CASSEWYRGYNSPLHF. The CDR3 DNA follows: TGTGCCAGCAGTGAATGGTACAGGGGCTATAATTCACCCCTCCACTTT.

The chain recombines TRBV7-9 with TRBJ2-5; perhaps TRBD1 as D (5 bases). CDR1 and CDR2 (germline): SEHNR, FQNEAQ (reference sequence). This CDR3 spans 16 amino acids. The V gene lost 7 bases and the J gene lost 5 bases, with 23 bases spanning the gap. CDR3 in amino acids: CASMSSYRSRGETQYF. CDR3 in DNA: TGTGCCAGCATGAGCAGTTACCGTAGTAGGGGCGAGACCCAGTACTTC.

The sample holds many counts of this clonotype. V gene TRBV20-1 combines with J gene TRBJ1-4; tentatively, D is TRBD1 (5 bases). Germline CDR1 reads DFQATT; CDR2 reads SNEGSKA (reference sequence). CDR3 length equals 15 residues. The V gene lost 6 bases and the J gene lost 5 bases, with 19 bases spanning the gap. The CDR3 sequence: CSAIDSGTDNEKLFF. The CDR3, as DNA: TGCAGTGCAATCGATTCCGGGACGGACAATGAAAAACTGTTTTTT.

The chain joins TRBV7-4 to TRBJ2-7; tentative D call: TRBD2 (6 bases). Germline values: CDR1 SGHVT, CDR2 SQSDAQ. V dropped 4 bases and J dropped 2 bases, with 15 bases sitting between them. The CDR3 contains 15 residues. This CDR3 is CASSSGASVTYEQYF. The DNA for the CDR3 is TGTGCCAGCAGCTCCGGGGCTAGCGTAACCTACGAGCAGTACTTC.

Ten or more counts support this clonotype. This rearrangement joins TRBV7-2 to TRBJ1-5; weak D call: TRBD1 (5 bases). With 8 bases removed from V and 0 bases from J, the gap between germline ends came to 14 bases. CDR1 and CDR2 from the germline V gene are SGHTA and FQGNSA. CDR3 length: 15 residues. The CDR3 bases are TGTGCCAGCGGACCGGGACTCCTTAGCAATCAGCCCCAGCATTTT. Its translation is CASGPGLLSNQPQHF.

In the case of this clonotype: The DNA is omitted, as the CDR3 cannot be located on it reliably, and the CDR3 follows TCRdb's listing. This chain links TRBV2 with TRBJ1-5. The CDR3 is 16 residues long, counting both termini. In germline, CDR1 is SNHLY, CDR2 FYNNEI. CDR3: CACSARVPNSNQPQHF.

The rearrangement links TRBV9 to TRBJ1-6, with TRBD1 matching 11 bases. The germline V gene has CDR1 SGDLS and CDR2 YYNGEE. CDR3 length: 15 residues. Trimming cost V 5 bases and J 9 bases; bases outside gene matches: 7. The CDR3, as DNA: TGTGCCAGCAGTCAAGCGGGACAGGGGGTTTCACCCCTCCACTTT. Translation: CASSQAGQGVSPLHF.

The chain employs TRBV7-9 and TRBJ1-5, with D tentatively TRBD1 (6 bases). The length of the CDR3 is 11 residues. Germline loops: CDR1 SEHNR, CDR2 FQNEAQ (reference sequence). Trimming cost V 3 bases and J 14 bases, with 11 bases left between them. The CDR3 loop reads CASSLGGYEHF. The DNA for the CDR3 is TGTGCCAGCAGCTTGGGGGGCTACGAGCATTTT.

This clonotype was picked up one time. CDR3 sequence: CASSQLASGENTIYF. The CDR3 nucleotides are TGTGCCAGCAGCCAGTTGGCATCCGGAGAAAACACCATATATTTT. V gene TRBV7-6 combines with J gene TRBJ1-3, with D unclear. V shed 5 bases and J shed 6 bases, with 17 bases lying between them. This CDR3 is built from 15 residues. Germline V lookup: CDR1 SGHVS, CDR2 FNYEAQ.

This clonotype occurred a few times. Given a much more abundant clone one base away, this may be a read error. The rearrangement joins TRBV9 to TRBJ2-7; no firm D call. CDR1 and CDR2 from the germline V gene are SGDLS and YYNGEE. V was clipped by 0 bases and J by 7 bases, with 14 bases between them. This CDR3 has 14 residues. The CDR3: CASSVAASGLEQYF. In nucleotides, the CDR3 is TGTGCCAGCAGCGTAGCGGCCTCCGGTTTGGAGCAGTACTTC.

The sample holds many counts of this clonotype. J is TRBJ2-7 and V is TRBV7-9; 10 bases map to TRBD1. V dropped 3 bases and J dropped 6; count of bases not matched to a gene: 8. The CDR3 extends over 15 amino acids. Per the germline V gene, CDR1 is SEHNR and CDR2 is FQNEAQ (reference sequence). CDR3 DNA: TGTGCCAGCAGCTTTTCGTGGGACAGGGGTGTCGAGCAGTACTTC. Protein sequence: CASSFSWDRGVEQYF.

Ten or more counts support this clonotype. This chain uses TRBV7-9 with TRBJ1-2; D remains ambiguous. This CDR3 contains 14 residues. Trimming stripped 1 base from V and 4 bases from J, with 10 bases between. The germline V gene has CDR1 SEHNR and CDR2 FQNEAQ (reference sequence). The CDR3 region is CASSLVVDLYGYTF. The CDR3, as DNA: TGTGCCAGCAGCTTAGTGGTCGACCTCTATGGCTACACCTTC.

This clonotype was seen once. The gene calls are TRBV10-3 and TRBJ1-2; D is unresolved. Trimming cost V 3 bases and J 3 bases, with 11 bases left between them. CDR3 length: 14 residues. The germline V gene has CDR1 ENHRY and CDR2 SYGVKD. CDR3 in amino acids: CAISDRGSHYGYTF. CDR3 DNA sequence: TGTGCCATCAGTGACCGGGGAAGTCACTATGGCTACACCTTC.

V gene TRBV7-2 combines with J gene TRBJ2-5; weak D call: TRBD2 (6 bases). Per germline, CDR1 SGHTA and CDR2 FQGNSA. The CDR3 extends over 17 amino acids. Between the trimmed V and J ends, which lost 1 base and 2 bases, there was a span of 17 bases. The CDR3: CASSLVYQGGNQETQYF. The CDR3 nucleotides are TGTGCCAGCAGCTTAGTGTATCAGGGAGGCAATCAAGAGACCCAGTACTTC.

This clonotype has ten or more counts. CDR3: CASSAFGTSGTYEQYF. In nucleotides, the CDR3 is TGTGCCAGCAGCGCTTTCGGGACTAGCGGGACCTACGAGCAGTACTTC. V gene TRBV7-6 combines with J gene TRBJ2-7, with 13 nucleotides matching TRBD2. V lost 5 bases and J lost 2; bases outside the gene matches: 6. Germline V lookup: CDR1 SGHVS, CDR2 FNYEAQ. The CDR3 is made up of 16 amino acids.

The chain is built from TRBV7-7 and TRBJ2-6, with 9 bases that match TRBD1. Germline V gene sequence: CDR1 SSHAT, CDR2 FNYEAQ (reference sequence). The CDR3 spans 17 residues. For the CDR3, the DNA is TGTGCTACCAGCCCTCCACAGGGGGCTGGTGGGGCCAACGTCCTGACTTTC. It yields the protein CATSPPQGAGGANVLTF.

This clonotype was observed many times. This sequence joins TRBV20-1 and TRBJ2-7; D gene uncertain. CDR1 is DFQATT and CDR2 is SNEGSKA in the germline V gene (reference sequence). The CDR3 length is 13 residues. V was cut by 3 bases and J by 2 bases, with 11 bases left in between. The CDR3 DNA reads as TGCAGTGCTAGTGACGGTACTACCTACGAGCAGTACTTC. This encodes CSASDGTTYEQYF.

This clonotype came up many times. This sequence joins TRBV2 and TRBJ2-7, with D uncertain. Per germline, CDR1 SNHLY and CDR2 FYNNEI. Trimming shortened V by 0 bases and J by 0 bases, and 3 bases separated the two germline ends. CDR3 size: 13 residues. CDR3 sequence reads: CASSEARSYEQYF. In DNA form, the CDR3 reads TGTGCCAGCAGTGAAGCGCGCTCCTACGAGCAGTACTTC.

This clonotype was recorded many times. The J gene is TRBJ2-7, the V gene TRBV12-3 or TRBV12-4; 13 bases fit TRBD2. The CDR3 is made up of 16 amino acids. After removal of 5 bases from V and 4 bases from J, the junction contained 8 bases not matched to a gene. As DNA, the CDR3 is TGTGCCAGCAGTCCCAGGACTAGCGGGAGTTGGTACGAGCAGTACTTC. It codes for CASSPRTSGSWYEQYF.

This clonotype was counted between two and nine times. The genes are TRBV3-1 and TRBJ2-7, with TRBD2 matching over 11 bases. CDR3 length equals 19 residues. Germline lookup yields CDR1 LGHDT and CDR2 YNNKEL (reference sequence). V gave up 1 base and J gave up 1 base; unmatched junction bases: 12. This CDR3 is CASSQASVLLAGGSYEQYF. The CDR3 DNA is TGTGCCAGCAGCCAAGCATCAGTCCTCCTAGCGGGAGGATCCTACGAGCAGTACTTC.

This sequence joins TRBV20-1 and TRBJ1-1; the D gene is possibly TRBD1 (6 bases). Germline lookup yields CDR1 DFQATT and CDR2 SNEGSKA (reference sequence). Trimming pared 0 bases from V and 1 base from J, leaving 12 bases between. The CDR3 covers 15 residues. The CDR3 bases are TGCAGTGCTAGAGAGGGGGGCCGGGGGAACACTGAAGCTTTCTTT. As protein: CSAREGGRGNTEAFF.

The chain recombines TRBV9 with TRBJ1-5; D gene unclear. This CDR3 contains 16 residues. Germline assignment: CDR1 SGDLS and CDR2 YYNGEE. Trimming shortened V by 2 bases and J by 11 bases, and 23 bases separated the two germline ends. This CDR3 reads CASSVSTSDARETQHF. For the CDR3, the DNA is TGTGCCAGCAGCGTGTCGACTAGCGATGCGAGAGAGACCCAGCATTTT.